The T cell receptor (beta chain) described here comes from a study of shared clonotypes between healthy human individuals. The split of CD4+ cells yielded CD45RA+ naive and CD45RA-negative memory subsets. Measured with immunoSEQ multiplex PCR; TCRdb has only the in-frame clones, and not every one. The sample has some 2,100,000 clones; roughly 95% are singletons. Trimming stripped 5 bases from V and 5 bases from J, with 13 bases between. The CDR3 is 12 amino acids. In germline, CDR1 is GTSNPN, CDR2 SVGIG (reference sequence). V gene TRBV30 combines with J gene TRBJ2-7; D possibly corresponds to TRBD1 (6 bases). The TCR comes from a man aged 18 to 30 in good health. The sample comprised naive CD4+ T cells sorted from blood. Subset defined: CD45RA+ positively selected. The CDR3: CAWDTGSHEQYF. The CDR3 bases are TGTGCCTGGGATACAGGGTCCCACGAGCAGTACTTC.